A single sample is the source of the 16 T cell receptor beta chains below, sequenced in a study of cytomegalovirus exposure and HLA in healthy donors. 13 Jbeta primers and 60 Vbeta primers were used for the PCR. Clones were sequenced by immunoSEQ multiplex PCR, and TCRdb holds only the in-frame ones, with some missing. The sample lists about 120,000 clones; roughly 80% were seen once. Input material: PBMCs. The receptors derive from a female donor in good health and CMV-seropositive.

A single count supports this clone. V and J are TRBV7-9 and TRBJ2-7; 10 nucleotides line up with TRBD2. This CDR3 has 17 amino acids. Germline trimming cut 2 bases from V and 2 bases from J; bases unmatched to any gene: 9. Looked up from germline, CDR1 is SEHNR and CDR2 is FQNEAQ (reference sequence). The CDR3 coding sequence is TGTGCCAGCAGCTTATCCTTTAGCGGGGGGCTTCCCTACGAGCAGTACTTC. Protein sequence: CASSLSFSGGLPYEQYF.

The V gene is TRBV18, the J gene TRBJ1-3; 8 bases are shared with TRBD1. The J segment lost 0 bases and the V segment lost 2 bases, leaving 3 bases of the junction unmatched. CDR1 KGHSH and CDR2 LQKENI come from the germline V gene. CDR3 length: 16 amino acids. The CDR3 loop is CASSPDRGRSGNTIYF. In DNA form, the CDR3 reads TGTGCCAGCTCACCAGACAGGGGCCGCTCTGGAAACACCATATATTTT.

The chain combines TRBV4-1 with TRBJ1-2, with 12 bases lining up with TRBD1. The CDR3 is 17 residues long. Germline V gives CDR1 MGHRA, CDR2 YSYEKL. V shed 4 bases, J shed 6 bases, and the junction held 12 bases outside the gene matches. CDR3 bases: TGCGCCAGCAGCCGAGTGGGGGTCGGGACAGGGGGCGATGGCTACACCTTC. Translated, it gives CASSRVGVGTGGDGYTF.

The chain uses TRBV7-2 and TRBJ1-2; no clear D gene. From germline, CDR1 is SGHTA and CDR2 FQGNSA. The CDR3 loop spans 13 amino acids. V was clipped by 3 bases and J by 4 bases, with 9 bases between them. CDR3 nucleotides: TGTGCCAGCAGCTTGACACTTCGCTATGGCTACACCTTC. The encoded protein is CASSLTLRYGYTF.

This chain links TRBV4-1 with TRBJ2-5; D remains unclear. Germline CDR1 and CDR2: MGHRA and YSYEKL. V was trimmed by 0 bases and J by 6 bases, leaving 8 bases between them. This CDR3 region has 13 residues. The CDR3 reads CASSQDLAKTQYF. DNA for the CDR3: TGCGCCAGCAGCCAAGATCTGGCAAAGACCCAGTACTTC.

This chain uses TRBV30 with TRBJ1-2; no clear D gene. CDR1 and CDR2 from the germline V gene are GTSNPN and SVGIG (reference sequence). The CDR3 extends over 12 amino acids. Trimming left V 4 bases short and J 7 bases short, with 13 bases between. In nucleotides, the CDR3 is TGTGCCTGGAATGGCCCGGGGTCTGGCTACACCTTC. Translation gives CAWNGPGSGYTF.

This clone was detected a few times. This sequence joins TRBV25-1 and TRBJ1-6; TRBD1 aligns across 8 bases. The CDR3 covers 15 residues. V was pared by 0 bases and J by 9 bases, with 4 bases of the junction left unmatched. Per germline, CDR1 MGHDK and CDR2 SYGVNS. The CDR3 loop reads CASSEYTGGASPLHF. Here the CDR3 DNA reads TGTGCCAGCAGTGAATACACAGGGGGAGCTTCACCCCTCCACTTT.

This chain connects TRBV6-4 to TRBJ1-1, with a tentative D call TRBD1 (5 bases). Trimming took 8 bases from V and 0 from J, leaving 16 bases between them. The CDR3 has 15 residues. Germline values: CDR1 MRHNA, CDR2 SNTAGT. The CDR3 nucleotides are TGTGCCAGCTCAGGGCAGGGCGGTATGAACACTGAAGCTTTCTTT. Protein product: CASSGQGGMNTEAFF.

V gene TRBV6-5 combines with J gene TRBJ2-4; 10 bases match TRBD1. Germline V gene lookup returns CDR1 MNHEY and CDR2 SVGAGI. Trimming took 1 base from V and 6 from J; bases not matched to a gene: 3. The CDR3 length is 15 residues. The DNA for the CDR3 is TGTGCCAGCAGTTACTTCGGACAGGGGGGAAACATTCAGTACTTC. Its protein product is CASSYFGQGGNIQYF.

DNA of the CDR3: TGTGCCAGCAGCATCCCTAGCGGGGGGTTCAATGAGCAGTTCTTC. It is translated as CASSIPSGGFNEQFF. The V call is TRBV7-9, the J call TRBJ2-1; 11 bases line up with TRBD2. Trimming took 5 bases from V and 6 from J; bases not matched to a gene: 6. CDR1 is SEHNR, CDR2 FQNEAQ, per germline (reference sequence). The CDR3 extends over 15 amino acids.

Remarks on this clone: The same CDR3 also results from other DNA sequences found in this sample. The J gene is TRBJ2-7, the V gene TRBV2; 9 bases align to TRBD1. Trimming took 5 bases from V and 4 from J; bases not matched to a gene: 6. The CDR3 length is 14 residues. The germline gives CDR1 SNHLY, CDR2 FYNNEI. The CDR3 sequence is CASSSGTGFYEQYF. The DNA of the CDR3 is TGTGCCAGCAGTTCCGGGACAGGGTTTTACGAGCAGTACTTC.

The J gene is TRBJ2-3, the V gene TRBV5-1; D gene uncertain. Germline CDR1 SGHRS, CDR2 YFSETQ. This CDR3 spans 15 amino acids. The V end was cut by 0 bases, the J end by 3 bases, with 11 bases between. The CDR3 spells CASSLDPTVTDTQYF. As DNA, the CDR3 is TGCGCCAGCAGCTTGGACCCTACTGTAACAGATACGCAGTATTTT.

The chain employs TRBV27 and TRBJ1-3; D is uncertain. Between the trimmed V and J ends, which lost 8 bases and 0 bases, there was a span of 20 bases. CDR3 size: 17 residues. The germline V gene has CDR1 MNHEY and CDR2 SMNVEV (reference sequence). CDR3 nucleotides: TGTGCCAGCGGCACCTACCTCCCGGGGTACTCTGGAAACACCATATATTTT. Translated, it gives CASGTYLPGYSGNTIYF.

This sequence joins TRBV30 and TRBJ1-3; maybe TRBD1 (6 bases). This CDR3 contains 14 residues. V was cut by 0 bases and J by 6 bases, with 12 bases left in between. CDR1 and CDR2 (germline): GTSNPN, SVGIG (reference sequence). CDR3 protein: CAWSVRQVLNTIYF. Written as DNA, the CDR3 is TGTGCCTGGAGTGTAAGACAGGTCTTAAACACCATATATTTT.

This clone was counted only a few times. The chain combines TRBV2 with TRBJ1-2, with 9 bases that match TRBD1. The CDR3 runs to 16 residues. Per the germline V gene, CDR1 is SNHLY and CDR2 is FYNNEI. With 3 bases clipped from V and 4 bases from J, the junction kept 9 bases outside the gene matches. The CDR3 protein is CASSDPGTGTLYGYTF. Written as DNA, the CDR3 is TGTGCCAGCAGTGATCCCGGGACAGGGACCCTCTATGGCTACACCTTC.

The chain uses TRBV7-2 and TRBJ1-1, with TRBD1 identical over 7 bases. This CDR3 comprises 13 residues. Germline V gene lookup returns CDR1 SGHTA and CDR2 FQGNSA. J was trimmed by 5 bases and V by 5 bases; bases with no gene match: 5. CDR3 in DNA: TGTGCCAGCAGCCTAACAGGGGATACTGAAGCTTTCTTT. Translated, it gives CASSLTGDTEAFF.